Listed here is a single TCR beta chain. This clonotype has more than one count but fewer than ten. Its antigen has not been determined. Base qualities are not provided; no much larger clone lies one nucleotide away. There are 13 amino acids in the CDR3, from cysteine to phenylalanine inclusive. Of all the DNA, just the CDR3 is kept, 39 bases in frame from base 1. V and J lose 5 bases and 9 bases, and a span of 15 bases separates them. CDR1 is given as MNHEY and CDR2 as SMNVEV, both from the germline V gene (reference sequence). This sample is part of a study of human T cells and chemical hapten exposure (dated by TCRdb to 2020 to 2022). Notes on the research overall: For sensitization, 2% DPC in acetone was applied to a roughly 2 cm by roughly 2 cm area of upper inner arm skin. Weekly therapeutic DPC doses were additionally applied to the scalp of patients throughout the roughly 24-week study period. Patch testing on the upper back used Finn chambers containing 0.01% DPC, with scoring done after 6 days according to International Contact Dermatitis Research Group standards. Most of the patients in the cohort were female, and the cohort covered alopecia areata with under or over 50% scalp involvement, alopecia totalis and alopecia universalis. Libraries were pooled for sequencing, and per-sample TCR yields varied mainly because of small differences in library volumes within the pool. The study tracked peripheral blood TCR repertoire changes in vivo during primary and secondary sensitization to the hapten diphenylcyclopropenone (DPC) in alopecia patients. Blood was sampled from patients pre-sensitization (week 0) and at 2, 6 and about 24 weeks after DPC sensitization. Roughly 30 alopecia patients provided blood for TCR sequencing at one to four time points (pre-sensitization, 2, 6 and 24 weeks).

Overall results and qualifications from the work: Because every patient had alopecia, a presumed autoimmune disease, the patients' immune response might differ from that of healthy individuals. No change with DPC sensitization was found in the number of TCRs above 1 in 1000 frequency, and no evidence of global repertoire structure alterations was found. Significantly more large CDR3 similarity clusters were formed by expanded TCRs than by pre-sensitization or healthy control sets, consistent with antigen-driven responses. Patch test score correlated positively with the number of PT1 expanded TCRs, reaching significance at thresholds 8, 16 and 32 but not at 4. After repeated subsampling, changes were observed in the strength of the expansion versus patch-test correlation and in the threshold at which the correlation became significant.

What this sample's time point label stands for: pre-sensitization, week 0. The sample's treatment or condition label, in plain terms: therapeutic diphenylcyclopropenone sensitization with weekly scalp DPC. At every patch-test visit, the blood draw took place before the patch test was put on. Patients were considered eligible if aged 18 to 70, diagnosed with alopecia and deemed suitable for DPC therapy, and patients were excluded if pregnant. Unfractionated whole blood was collected in Tempus Blood RNA tubes, and total RNA was extracted from that blood. Libraries were prepared through RACE. Instrument used: NextSeq 500. During library preparation, unique molecular identifiers were attached to individual cDNA molecules so that TCRs could be counted in a quantitative, reproducible way. Each blood RNA sample was used to sequence both TCR alpha and TCR beta chains. Concerning the study's data processing: The median number of TCRs per sample was roughly 98,000, ranging from about 23,224 to 690,600. The Decombinator software suite was used to annotate the V, J and CDR3 of the TCR reads. For PS versus PT1 abundance plots, all samples were subsampled to the same number of TCRs (28,000). Expanded TCRs were defined as absent before sensitization and observed at least eight times at the 2-week time point. TCRdb handled the public reads itself, with Q25 trimming in fastp and clone calling in MiXCR, and kept productive beta chains. Entries that share a CDR3 protein sequence are merged under the most common genes and DNA. The authors' filters were not applied to this entry. In all, the sample holds about 180,000 distinct CDR3 sequences, and roughly 30% of those were seen once. Just under 3% of the sample goes to the ten largest clones.

Rearrangement joined TRBV27 to TRBJ2-3; possibly the D gene is TRBD2, per 5 matching bases. The specimen was whole blood, collected in connection with sensitization to the hapten diphenylcyclopropenone (DPC). The clonotype comes from a woman in her 30s with alopecia areata. Some clones in this sample may be carry-over from other donors' samples. The DNA reads TGTGCCAGCAGTCCCCACAATTCGGGGACGCAGTATTTT. It is translated as CASSPHNSGTQYF.